These 30 T cell receptor beta chains were all obtained from the same sample, sequenced in a study of blood T cells in healthy people across ages. A second roughly 6 to 12 cycle PCR used barcoded and J-beta primers. TCRdb redid the calling of the 5' RACE reads with MiXCR, one entry per CDR3 protein. The sample consists of approximately 800,000 distinct CDR3 sequences, roughly 26% of them appearing once. This same sample was also part of a study on T cells of mothers and their children.

The sample comprised blood. These receptors were obtained from a boy aged 10-17 years in good health.

The V and J genes are TRBV4-2 and TRBJ2-3; tentative D call: TRBD1 (5 bases). In germline, CDR1 is LGHNA, CDR2 YNFKEQ. The ends were cut back, 4 bases at V and 2 bases at J, with 10 bases in the middle. The CDR3 covers 14 residues. The CDR3 is CASSPQGATDTQYF. The CDR3 region has the DNA TGTGCCAGCAGCCCCCAAGGGGCCACAGATACGCAGTATTTT.

This clonotype was seen once. The chain links TRBV7-3 to TRBJ2-3; D is possibly TRBD2 (6 bases). There are 13 residues in the CDR3. V was clipped by 5 bases and J by 6 bases, with 12 bases between them. Germline assignment: CDR1 SGHTA and CDR2 FQGTGA. CDR3 in DNA: TGTGCCAGCAGCACCGGGACTCTTGATACGCAGTATTTT. Translated, it gives CASSTGTLDTQYF.

V gene TRBV9 combines with J gene TRBJ1-1; D gene ambiguous. The CDR3 totals 12 residues. Germline CDR1 reads SGDLS; CDR2 reads YYNGEE. V lost 0 bases and J 3 bases, leaving 3 bases between the germline ends. The CDR3 sequence: CASSVGDTEAFF. As DNA, the CDR3 is TGTGCCAGCAGCGTAGGGGACACTGAAGCTTTCTTT. Full variable domain (rest looked up from reference TRBV9 and TRBJ1-1): DSGVTQTPKHLITATGQRVTLRCSPRSGDLSVYWYQQSLDQGLQFLIQYYNGEERAKGNILERFSAQQFPDLHSELNLSSLELGDSALYFCASSVGDTEAFFGQGTRLTVV.

This clonotype appeared a few times. The V and J genes are TRBV19 and TRBJ2-4; D is unclear. Germline assignment: CDR1 LNHDA and CDR2 SQIVND (reference sequence). This CDR3 has 14 residues. Deletions cut 6 bases from V and 0 bases from J, with 9 bases between. For the CDR3, the DNA is TGTGCCAGTAGGGTAGCTGGAGCCAAAAACATTCAGTACTTC. Amino acid sequence: CASRVAGAKNIQYF.

The CDR3 sequence: CAIAKLAGGQETQYF. DNA for the CDR3: TGTGCCATCGCGAAACTAGCGGGGGGTCAAGAGACCCAGTACTTC. V is TRBV10-3 and J is TRBJ2-5, with 12 bases aligning to TRBD2. V was pared by 8 bases and J by 2 bases, with 6 bases of the junction left unmatched. The CDR3 runs to 15 residues. CDR1 ENHRY and CDR2 SYGVKD come from the germline V gene.

The table lists this clonotype with a few counts. The chain links TRBV5-1 to TRBJ1-1; D might be TRBD1 (5 bases). CDR1 and CDR2 from the germline V gene are SGHRS and YFSETQ. The CDR3 length is 16 residues. V was shortened by 3 bases and J by 1 base, with 16 bases between the two germline ends. CDR3 in DNA: TGCGCCAGCAGCTGGGTGGGGGTACGCGGGAACACTGAAGCTTTCTTT. Translating it yields CASSWVGVRGNTEAFF.

This rearrangement joins TRBV12-3 or TRBV12-4 to TRBJ2-1; 9 positions match TRBD2. The V gene end was trimmed by 0 bases and the J gene end by 6 bases; junction bases not matched to a gene: 9. This CDR3 has 17 residues. The CDR3 bases are TGTGCCAGCAGTTTAGCCTGGCGGGGGGGCCAGGGCAATGAGCAGTTCTTC. This translates into CASSLAWRGGQGNEQFF.

This rearrangement joins TRBV10-2 to TRBJ1-4, with 7 bases aligning to TRBD1. V lost 6 bases and J lost 5; bases outside the gene matches: 6. From germline, CDR1 is WSHSY and CDR2 SAAADI. This CDR3 region has 14 residues. The chain's CDR3 is CASSWTGENEKLFF. Written as DNA, the CDR3 is TGCGCCAGCAGCTGGACAGGAGAAAATGAAAAACTGTTTTTT.

To note about this clonotype: The CDR3 carries no conserved terminal phenylalanine or tryptophan, so it likely arises from a read error. The chain recombines TRBV6-2 or TRBV6-3 with TRBJ2-3, with D perhaps given as TRBD1 or TRBD2 (6 bases each). Germline assignment: CDR1 MNHEY and CDR2 SVGEGT. The germline V and J ends were trimmed by 0 bases and 7 bases, with 23 bases remaining between them. The CDR3 has 18 residues. In DNA, the CDR3 is TGTGCCAGCAGTTACTCGAGGGGCGGGACAACTCAGCCCTATACGCAGTATCTT. This codes for CASSYSRGGTTQPYTQYL.

The table lists this clonotype with a few counts. The chain carries TRBV4-1 and TRBJ2-5; D unresolved. TRBJ2-7 matches the DNA end more closely, so the J call is doubtful. The length of the CDR3 is 13 residues. Germline V lookup: CDR1 MGHRA, CDR2 YSYEKL. The CDR3 sequence: CASSQTPIDEQYF. CDR3 DNA sequence: TGCGCCAGCAGCCAGACACCCATCGACGAGCAGTACTTC.

J is TRBJ2-5 and V is TRBV9, with 10 bases aligning to TRBD2. The ends lost 3 bases at V and 5 bases at J; junction bases unmatched: 13. Germline V CDR1 and CDR2: SGDLS, YYNGEE. CDR3 length: 17 residues. CDR3 sequence (DNA): TGTGCCAGCAGCGGCCCAGGTCTAGCGGGGGTACATGAGACCCAGTACTTC. Its protein is CASSGPGLAGVHETQYF.

This clonotype has just a few counts. This chain links TRBV29-1 with TRBJ2-7; D perhaps matches TRBD1 (5 bases). Trimming stripped 1 base from V and 1 base from J, with 8 bases between. Germline V gene lookup returns CDR1 SQVTM and CDR2 ANQGSEA. The CDR3 is made up of 13 amino acids. Here the CDR3 DNA reads TGCAGCGTTGAAGTGACAGATTCCTACGAGCAGTACTTC. As protein: CSVEVTDSYEQYF.

The CDR3 nucleotides are TGCAGTGCTGGGAGACCGTGGGAGGCCCAGTACTTC. Protein: CSAGRPWEAQYF. The rearrangement uses TRBV20-1 and TRBJ2-5, with D maybe TRBD2 (6 bases). Germline CDR1 is DFQATT and CDR2 is SNEGSKA (reference sequence). The CDR3 is 12 amino acids. V lost 5 bases, J lost 9 bases, and 16 bases lay in between.

This clonotype was picked up a small number of times. This chain joins TRBV15 and TRBJ2-3; weak D call: TRBD1 (6 bases). This CDR3 contains 17 residues. CDR1 and CDR2 from the germline V gene are LNHNV and YYDKDF (reference sequence). Between the trimmed V and J ends, which lost 0 bases and 2 bases, there was a span of 15 bases. CDR3 sequence (DNA): TGTGCCACCAGCAGAGATGCCAGGGGAATATTCACAGATACGCAGTATTTT. It specifies CATSRDARGIFTDTQYF.

This clonotype occurred a few times. J is TRBJ2-2 and V is TRBV25-1, with D uncertain. The germline V gene encodes CDR1 MGHDK and CDR2 SYGVNS. V was pared by 5 bases and J by 4 bases, with 11 bases between. The CDR3 has 14 residues. In DNA form, the CDR3 reads TGTGCCAGCAGTAGGTGGGCCGGCACCGGGGAGCTGTTTTTT. It encodes CASSRWAGTGELFF.

The chain has TRBV28 and TRBJ2-6; 8 positions match TRBD1. The J segment lost 4 bases and the V segment lost 4 bases, leaving 6 bases of the junction unmatched. There are 16 residues in the CDR3. The germline V gene encodes CDR1 MDHEN and CDR2 SYDVKM. The DNA for the CDR3 is TGTGCCAGCAGTTCTAGGACAGGGTCCGGGGCCAACGTCCTGACTTTC. Protein sequence: CASSSRTGSGANVLTF.

A few counts support this clonotype. This chain links TRBV6-5 with TRBJ2-7; 9 bases fit TRBD1. The V and J ends lost 2 bases and 3 bases, in that order; junction bases with no gene match: 5. Germline V gene lookup returns CDR1 MNHEY and CDR2 SVGAGI. The CDR3 runs 15 residues. This CDR3 is CASSYRGQGGYEQYF. CDR3 nucleotide sequence: TGTGCCAGCAGTTACAGGGGACAGGGCGGCTACGAGCAGTACTTC.

This clonotype was counted only a few times. This chain joins TRBV6-5 and TRBJ2-2; TRBD1 matches 9 bases. The J segment lost 7 bases and the V segment lost 4 bases, leaving 7 bases of the junction unmatched. CDR1 and CDR2 (germline): MNHEY, SVGAGI. The CDR3 has 15 residues. CDR3 protein: CASSFGTGPYGELFF. CDR3 in DNA: TGTGCCAGCAGTTTCGGGACAGGGCCTTACGGGGAGCTGTTTTTT.

V and J are TRBV7-9 and TRBJ2-2; D might be TRBD2 (5 bases). Trimming took off 2 bases at V and 4 bases at J, with 8 bases between the two ends. Germline CDR1 and CDR2: SEHNR and FQNEAQ (reference sequence). CDR3 length equals 14 residues. The CDR3 reads CASSLFTSTGELFF. The CDR3 DNA follows: TGTGCCAGCAGCTTATTCACTAGCACCGGGGAGCTGTTTTTT.

This clonotype has only a few counts. V gene TRBV24-1 combines with J gene TRBJ2-5, with D possibly TRBD2 on 6 matching bases. CDR1 and CDR2 (germline): KGHDR, SFDVKD. CDR3 length: 15 residues. Trimming shortened V by 5 bases and J by 5 bases, and 17 bases separated the two germline ends. The CDR3 region is CATSAEPGVGETQYF. The CDR3 bases are TGTGCCACCAGTGCCGAACCGGGGGTGGGGGAGACCCAGTACTTC.

The CDR3 reads CASGGDWSSYEQYF. CDR3 DNA: TGTGCCAGCGGGGGGGACTGGAGCTCCTACGAGCAGTACTTC. V usage is TRBV11-2 and J usage is TRBJ2-7; 7 nucleotides agree with TRBD2. The germline V gene has CDR1 SGHAT and CDR2 FQNNGV. There are 14 residues in the CDR3. Germline trimming cut 8 bases from V and 0 bases from J; bases unmatched to any gene: 7.

This clonotype was observed a few times. This sequence joins TRBV6-1 and TRBJ2-2, with D perhaps TRBD1 (6 bases). Trimming stripped 3 bases from V and 0 bases from J, with 14 bases between. Germline lookup yields CDR1 MNHNS and CDR2 SASEGT. CDR3 length: 17 amino acids. The CDR3 here is CASSDFGGHTNTGELFF. The CDR3 DNA follows: TGTGCCAGCAGTGATTTTGGGGGACATACGAACACCGGGGAGCTGTTTTTT.

A few counts support this clonotype. This chain joins TRBV10-3 and TRBJ2-5, with 8 positions matching TRBD1. The J call may be in error: the DNA end matches TRBJ2-1 better. Germline-derived CDR1 and CDR2 are ENHRY and SYGVKD. This CDR3 region has 12 residues. Here the CDR3 reads CAIRGTGNEQFF. The CDR3 DNA reads as TGTGCCATCAGGGGGACAGGCAATGAGCAGTTCTTC.

The V call is TRBV7-9, the J call TRBJ2-5, with D tentatively TRBD1 or TRBD2 (5 bases each). The CDR3 runs to 16 residues. V lost 5 bases to trimming and J lost 1 base, with 17 bases between them. From germline, CDR1 is SEHNR and CDR2 FQNEAQ (reference sequence). The CDR3 sequence: CASSPPGRKIQETQYF. The DNA of the CDR3 is TGTGCCAGCAGCCCGCCGGGACGCAAAATCCAAGAGACCCAGTACTTC.

This chain joins TRBV3-1 and TRBJ2-5; 7 nucleotides align to TRBD1. The germline CDR1 and CDR2 sequences are LGHDT and YNNKEL (reference sequence). Trimming removed 5 bases from V and 5 bases from J; junction bases left unmatched: 5. The CDR3 sequence is 13 residues long. This CDR3 reads CASSSPDRETQYF. Here the CDR3 DNA reads TGTGCCAGCAGCTCTCCGGACAGGGAGACCCAGTACTTC.

This clonotype was seen a few times. The rearrangement links TRBV29-1 to TRBJ2-7; TRBD1 agrees at 8 bases. Germline lookup yields CDR1 SQVTM and CDR2 ANQGSEA. Germline trimming cut 6 bases from V and 6 bases from J; bases unmatched to any gene: 10. The CDR3 loop spans 13 amino acids. The CDR3, as DNA: TGCAGCGTAGGCGGACAGGGCTTCCTCGAGCAGTACTTC. Residues: CSVGGQGFLEQYF.

The chain is built from TRBV13 and TRBJ2-5, with D perhaps matching TRBD2 (6 bases). The J call could be wrong; TRBJ2-7 is a better fit for the DNA end. CDR1 PRHDT and CDR2 FYEKMQ come from the germline V gene (reference sequence). The CDR3 totals 15 residues. The CDR3 DNA sequence: TGTGCCAGCAGCTCTATGGGGGGTCTTTCCTACGAGCAGTACTTC. It yields the protein CASSSMGGLSYEQYF.

This clonotype was seen only a few times. The chain combines TRBV7-9 with TRBJ1-3; tentatively, D is TRBD1 (6 bases). Germline CDR1 is SEHNR and CDR2 is FQNEAQ (reference sequence). V lost 2 bases and J 0 bases, leaving 20 bases between the germline ends. This CDR3 region has 19 residues. In DNA form, the CDR3 reads TGTGCCAGCAGCTTACGGGCCCAGGACAGCTCCATCTCTGGAAACACCATATATTTT. Translated, it gives CASSLRAQDSSISGNTIYF.

The rearrangement links TRBV12-3 or TRBV12-4 to TRBJ1-1; 7 bases fit TRBD1. The CDR3 covers 11 residues. J was trimmed by 8 bases and V by 4 bases; bases with no gene match: 1. The CDR3 DNA follows: TGTGCCAGCAGTTGGGACAGCGAAGCTTTCTTT. Translation: CASSWDSEAFF.

This clonotype was observed once. The rearrangement joins TRBV7-9 to TRBJ2-2, with D tentatively TRBD2 (6 bases). Germline CDR1 and CDR2: SEHNR and FQNEAQ (reference sequence). CDR3 length equals 17 residues. Trimming removed 5 bases from V and 0 bases from J, with 16 bases in between. CDR3 sequence reads: CASSRPPAGTNTGELFF. The CDR3 bases are TGTGCCAGCAGCCGCCCCCCGGCGGGGACGAACACCGGGGAGCTGTTTTTT.